These 15 T cell receptor beta chains came from one sample sequenced in a study of T cell repertoires in ileal Crohn's disease. The time point denotes: neoterminal ileum biopsy at postoperative endoscopy, about 6 months after surgery. Sequencing was performed with immunoSEQ multiplex PCR; in TCRdb, only in-frame clones are kept and a portion is missing. Of more than 3,500 clones listed, about two thirds are singletons. Sequences were obtained from ileal tissue. The receptors were sampled from an adult with Crohn's disease.

The V and J genes are TRBV6-1 and TRBJ1-1; D is possibly TRBD1 (6 bases). The germline V and J ends were trimmed by 0 bases and 3 bases, with 14 bases remaining between them. The CDR3 covers 16 residues. Germline V gene sequence: CDR1 MNHNS, CDR2 SASEGT. The CDR3 sequence is CASSEAWGLEDTEAFF. The CDR3 DNA follows: TGTGCCAGCAGTGAAGCATGGGGGCTGGAGGACACTGAAGCTTTCTTT.

The rearrangement joins TRBV2 to TRBJ2-3, with D maybe TRBD1 (5 bases). Looked up from germline, CDR1 is SNHLY and CDR2 is FYNNEI. V dropped 4 bases and J dropped 1 base, with 12 bases sitting between them. CDR3 length: 15 residues. The CDR3 region is CASSVQGIGTDTQYF. CDR3 in DNA: TGTGCCAGCAGTGTTCAGGGAATAGGCACAGATACGCAGTATTTT.

About this clone: Other nucleotide sequences in the sample specify the same CDR3. This chain joins TRBV12-5 and TRBJ2-5, with D possibly being TRBD1 (6 bases). The CDR3 spans 15 residues. V was pared by 0 bases and J by 4 bases, with 12 bases between. Germline lookup yields CDR1 LGHNT and CDR2 FRNRAP. The CDR3 spells CASGLVQGRGETQYF. CDR3 bases: TGTGCTAGTGGTTTGGTACAGGGAAGGGGAGAGACCCAGTACTTC.

This clone came up once. V usage is TRBV7-8 and J usage is TRBJ1-2, with 9 positions matching TRBD1. The germline gives CDR1 SGHVS, CDR2 FQNEAQ. J lost 0 bases, V lost 3 bases, and 2 bases had no gene match. The CDR3 runs 15 residues. The CDR3 reads CASSLGTGTNYGYTF. DNA of the CDR3: TGTGCCAGCAGCTTGGGGACAGGGACTAACTATGGCTACACCTTC.

This clone was counted a few times. The same CDR3 can be traced to other DNA sequences in this sample. The chain combines TRBV2 with TRBJ1-1, with D unclear. The CDR3 contains 14 residues. The ends were cut back, 5 bases at V and 1 base at J, with 11 bases in the middle. The V gene's germline CDR1 is SNHLY and CDR2 FYNNEI. This CDR3 is CASSPIRGNTEAFF. CDR3 sequence (DNA): TGTGCCAGCAGTCCCATCCGGGGGAACACTGAAGCTTTCTTT. Full variable domain (outside the CDR3, taken from reference TRBV2 and TRBJ1-1): EPEVTQTPSHQVTQMGQEVILRCVPISNHLYFYWYRQILGQKVEFLVSFYNNEISEKSEIFDDQFSVERPDGSNFTLKIRSTKLEDSAMYFCASSPIRGNTEAFFGQGTRLTVV.

This clone turned up a few times. The genes are TRBV5-1 and TRBJ1-3; D gene ambiguous. V was clipped by 0 bases and J by 2 bases, with 21 bases between them. Germline CDR1 and CDR2: SGHRS and YFSETQ. This CDR3 comprises 19 residues. This chain's CDR3 is CASSLVSAANLQPGNTIYF. DNA for the CDR3: TGCGCCAGCAGCTTGGTCTCGGCAGCCAACCTACAGCCTGGAAACACCATATATTTT.

This chain connects TRBV29-1 to TRBJ2-3; TRBD2 might be the D (6 bases). V shed 3 bases and J shed 6 bases, with 16 bases lying between them. Germline CDR1 SQVTM, CDR2 ANQGSEA. The CDR3 covers 14 residues. CDR3 coding DNA: TGCAGCGTTGAGCAGGGAGGTGGGTTGGATACGCAGTATTTT. It specifies CSVEQGGGLDTQYF.

CDR3 in amino acids: CASSLRGAGTGVEKLFF. The CDR3 coding sequence is TGTGCCAGCAGCTTAAGGGGGGCGGGGACAGGGGTTGAAAAACTGTTTTTT. The rearrangement joins TRBV7-8 to TRBJ1-4, with 10 bases that match TRBD1. The length of the CDR3 is 17 residues. The germline gives CDR1 SGHVS, CDR2 FQNEAQ. V gave up 2 bases and J gave up 7 bases; unmatched junction bases: 10.

V and J are TRBV5-1 and TRBJ2-5; possibly TRBD2 for D (6 bases). The V gene's germline CDR1 is SGHRS and CDR2 YFSETQ. V was cut by 0 bases and J by 5 bases, with 8 bases left in between. The CDR3 consists of 13 residues. The CDR3 coding sequence is TGCGCCAGCAGCTTGGGAGGAGGGGAGACCCAGTACTTC. This sequence encodes CASSLGGGETQYF.

This clone is judged hyperexpanded (1% or more). V and J are TRBV5-6 and TRBJ2-7; TRBD2 matches 14 bases. The CDR3 has 16 amino acids. The ends lost 2 bases at V and 7 bases at J; junction bases unmatched: 8. Per the germline V gene, CDR1 is SGHDT and CDR2 is YYEEEE. This chain's CDR3 is CASSFGTSGSMGEQYV. The CDR3 DNA reads TGTGCCAGCAGCTTTGGGACTAGCGGGAGTATGGGGGAGCAGTACGTC.

This clone was counted between two and nine times. Written as DNA, the CDR3 is TGTGCCAGCGAGACCGGGCGGGGGGTAGGTACGCAGTATTTT. Amino acids: CASETGRGVGTQYF. The chain carries TRBV2 and TRBJ2-3, with 8 bases lining up with TRBD2. Germline V gene data show CDR1 as SNHLY and CDR2 as FYNNEI. This CDR3 is built from 14 residues. The junction had 12 bases not matched to a gene; V was cut back by 8 bases and J by 8 bases.

This clone is large (0.1 to 1%) in the sample. The chain couples TRBV2 to TRBJ2-1, with TRBD1 matching 7 bases. This CDR3 region has 16 residues. With V trimmed by 2 bases and J by 4 bases, 8 bases remained unmatched. From germline, CDR1 is SNHLY and CDR2 FYNNEI. The DNA of the CDR3 is TGTGCCAGCAGTGAAAGTTGGGACAGAGAGTACAATGAGCAGTTCTTC. It encodes CASSESWDREYNEQFF. Variable domain in full (rest from reference TRBV2 and TRBJ2-1): EPEVTQTPSHQVTQMGQEVILRCVPISNHLYFYWYRQILGQKVEFLVSFYNNEISEKSEIFDDQFSVERPDGSNFTLKIRSTKLEDSAMYFCASSESWDREYNEQFFGPGTRLTVL.

Only one count was recorded for this clone. The sample holds other DNA sequences that translate to the same CDR3. The gene calls are TRBV27 and TRBJ2-1; D possibly corresponds to TRBD2 (6 bases). Germline loops: CDR1 MNHEY, CDR2 SMNVEV (reference sequence). Trimming pared 3 bases from V and 10 bases from J, leaving 25 bases between. This CDR3 comprises 17 residues. CDR3 coding DNA: TGTGCCAGCAGTTTCCGGGGGAGTGCTACTCGGAGGGACGAGCAGTTCTTC. Translating gives CASSFRGSATRRDEQFF.

This clone was counted only a few times. The chain combines TRBV6-6 with TRBJ2-7, with 12 bases lining up with TRBD1. Germline V gene sequence: CDR1 MNHNY, CDR2 SVGAGI (reference sequence). V was clipped by 2 bases and J by 5 bases; unmatched bases: 7. The CDR3 has 16 residues. The CDR3 DNA follows: TGTGCCAGCAGTTACGGAGCGGGACAGGGGGCGCACGAGCAGTACGTC. It specifies CASSYGAGQGAHEQYV.

The V gene is TRBV5-1, the J gene TRBJ2-2; no reliable D call. The CDR3 covers 16 residues. Trimming removed 1 base from V and 1 base from J, with 11 bases in between. The V gene's germline CDR1 is SGHRS and CDR2 YFSETQ. The CDR3, as DNA: TGCGCCAGCAGCTTGAATTTGGGCCAGAACACCGGGGAGCTGTTTTTT. Translated, it gives CASSLNLGQNTGELFF.